This T cell receptor beta chain is drawn from a study of blood T cells in healthy people across ages. Broader study findings: Donors of long life had a larger count of naive CD4+ cells and greater diversity than aged donors.

The CDR3 sequence is 16 residues long. CDR1 LGHDT and CDR2 YNNKEL come from the germline V gene (reference sequence). PCR was performed a second time for about 6 to 12 cycles using a sample-barcoded 5' primer and a J-beta primer mix. From the 5' RACE reads, TCRdb called clonotypes with MiXCR, one entry per CDR3 protein. This sample carries roughly 1,500,000 distinct CDR3 sequences, around 35% of them seen once, and the ten largest clones take about 11%. A note on this clonotype: Its antigen is currently unknown. Germline is not matched at one junction end, which may reflect a read error.

This TCR came from a woman in her thirties in good health. Material for sequencing was blood. The chain couples TRBV3-1 to TRBJ2-7; 7 bases align to TRBD1. The CDR3 spells CACSQDRQGVSYEQYF. As DNA, the CDR3 is TGTGCCTGCAGCCAAGATCGACAGGGAGTATCCTACGAGCAGTACTTC.